The 24 T cell receptor beta chains listed next were all sequenced from one sample in a study of T cells after yellow fever vaccination. TCRdb independently ran MiXCR on the 5' RACE reads; one entry per CDR3 protein. The repertoire holds tens of thousands of distinct CDR3 sequences, with around 6.2% as singletons. The specimen was PBMCs, either bulk or a sorted T-cell subset (CD4+, CD8+, memory, or dextramer-sorted; not recorded which), collected on the day of the yellow fever booster vaccination. Receptors were obtained from a man aged 18 to 29 who received the YFV17D yellow fever vaccine.

In its sample, this clonotype was seen a few times. This chain connects TRBV5-6 to TRBJ2-5; perhaps TRBD2 as D (7 bases). Germline CDR1 SGHDT, CDR2 YYEEEE. The V gene lost 2 bases and the J gene lost 4 bases, with 15 bases spanning the gap. This CDR3 region has 15 residues. Here the CDR3 reads CASSLLGGAGETQYF. DNA of the CDR3: TGTGCCAGCAGCTTACTAGGGGGGGCAGGAGAGACCCAGTACTTC.

This clonotype was counted only a few times. The rearrangement links TRBV5-1 to TRBJ2-3, with a tentative D call TRBD1 (6 bases). The CDR3 runs to 14 residues. Germline V lookup: CDR1 SGHRS, CDR2 YFSETQ. Trimming took off 4 bases at V and 1 base at J, with 10 bases between the two ends. The CDR3 loop reads CASSDRQGTDTQYF. The CDR3 nucleotides are TGCGCCAGCAGCGATAGACAGGGCACAGATACGCAGTATTTT.

This clonotype was seen repeatedly, ten times or more. This rearrangement joins TRBV6-2 or TRBV6-3 to TRBJ1-5; TRBD1 aligns across 8 bases. CDR1 is MNHEY and CDR2 is SVGEGT in the germline V gene. There are 16 residues in the CDR3. V lost 4 bases and J lost 3; bases outside the gene matches: 8. The CDR3 loop reads CASSWNRDRINQPQHF. CDR3 in DNA: TGTGCCAGCAGTTGGAACCGGGACAGGATCAATCAGCCCCAGCATTTT.

The sample holds a few counts of this clonotype. This chain links TRBV10-3 with TRBJ2-7; D may be TRBD1 (5 bases). The CDR3 covers 12 residues. The V gene's germline CDR1 is ENHRY and CDR2 SYGVKD. Trimming removed 3 bases at V and 3 bases at J, with 6 bases between. DNA for the CDR3: TGTGCCATCAGTGACAGGGACTACGAGCAGTACTTC. It translates to CAISDRDYEQYF.

This clonotype was recorded a few times. The chain employs TRBV5-1 and TRBJ1-1; D is possibly TRBD1 (5 bases). Per germline, CDR1 SGHRS and CDR2 YFSETQ. The V end was cut by 2 bases, the J end by 2 bases, with 10 bases between. This CDR3 has 14 amino acids. The CDR3 DNA reads as TGCGCCAGCAGCTTCGACAGTTCCAACACTGAAGCTTTCTTT. It encodes CASSFDSSNTEAFF.

In its sample, this clonotype was seen a few times. The chain has TRBV12-3 or TRBV12-4 and TRBJ2-2; maybe TRBD2 (5 bases). The CDR3 is made up of 13 amino acids. V was pared by 8 bases and J by 3 bases, with 10 bases between. The CDR3 region has the DNA TGTGCCAGCTCACTCGGGGACACCGGGGAGCTGTTTTTT. Its protein is CASSLGDTGELFF.

This clonotype showed up just a few times. Here the CDR3 DNA reads TGTGCCAGCAACCGACCCTCGAGCTCCTACGAGCAGTACTTC. It specifies CASNRPSSSYEQYF. The V call is TRBV7-9, the J call TRBJ2-7; D gene unclear. Germline V gives CDR1 SEHNR, CDR2 FQNEAQ (reference sequence). V lost 7 bases to trimming and J lost 0 bases, with 13 bases between them. This CDR3 has 14 amino acids.

This clonotype was observed at least ten times. J is TRBJ2-2 and V is TRBV5-5, with 8 nucleotides matching TRBD2. The J segment lost 5 bases and the V segment lost 2 bases, leaving 2 bases of the junction unmatched. The germline gives CDR1 SGHKS, CDR2 YYEKEE (reference sequence). This CDR3 comprises 14 residues. CDR3 sequence: CASSFPGGTGELFF. The CDR3 nucleotides are TGTGCCAGCAGCTTTCCGGGGGGGACCGGGGAGCTGTTTTTT. The variable domain in full, completed from reference TRBV5-5 and TRBJ2-2, reads DAGVTQSPTHLIKTRGQQVTLRCSPISGHKSVSWYQQVLGQGPQFIFQYYEKEERGRGNFPDRFSARQFPNYSSELNVNALLLGDSALYLCASSFPGGTGELFFGEGSRLTVL.

The chain links TRBV7-9 to TRBJ1-6, with a tentative D call TRBD1 (5 bases). Germline CDR1 is SEHNR and CDR2 is FQNEAQ (reference sequence). The CDR3 has 16 amino acids. V was shortened by 5 bases and J by 6 bases, with 17 bases between the two germline ends. In DNA form, the CDR3 reads TGTGCCAGCAGCGCACTAGAGTCAGGGATTAATTCACCCCTCCACTTT. As protein: CASSALESGINSPLHF.

This chain connects TRBV3-1 to TRBJ2-1, with TRBD2 matching 7 bases. CDR1 LGHDT and CDR2 YNNKEL come from the germline V gene (reference sequence). Trimming cost V 4 bases and J 7 bases; bases outside gene matches: 13. The CDR3 runs to 16 residues. Here the CDR3 DNA reads TGTGCCAGCAGCCCACAAGGACTAGTTAAGGGGAATGAGCAGTTCTTC. Residues: CASSPQGLVKGNEQFF.

This sequence joins TRBV27 and TRBJ1-5; TRBD1 might be the D (5 bases). Germline values: CDR1 MNHEY, CDR2 SMNVEV (reference sequence). This CDR3 is 14 amino acids long. The V and J ends lost 6 bases and 0 bases respectively, with 9 bases between them. CDR3 sequence: CASRGTSSNQPQHF. In DNA form, the CDR3 reads TGTGCCAGCAGGGGGACGTCTAGCAATCAGCCCCAGCATTTT.

This clonotype came up a few times. V gene TRBV29-1 combines with J gene TRBJ2-3; D remains unclear. The CDR3 covers 13 residues. The germline gives CDR1 SQVTM, CDR2 ANQGSEA. The V gene lost 2 bases and the J gene lost 4 bases, with 10 bases spanning the gap. The CDR3, as DNA: TGCAGCGTTGAACTGGGCGAGGCAGATACGCAGTATTTT. This encodes CSVELGEADTQYF.

This clonotype was counted many times. This rearrangement joins TRBV7-9 to TRBJ2-7; D unresolved. Germline CDR1 SEHNR, CDR2 FQNEAQ (reference sequence). Trimming removed 2 bases at V and 1 base at J, with 21 bases between. The CDR3 is 18 residues long. This CDR3 is CASSLPLPDTDGSYEQYF. The CDR3 DNA follows: TGTGCCAGCAGCTTACCCCTCCCCGACACAGACGGGTCCTACGAGCAGTACTTC.

There are a few counts of this clonotype. This chain joins TRBV20-1 and TRBJ2-3; no reliable D call. CDR3 length: 11 residues. V dropped 2 bases and J dropped 6 bases, with 6 bases sitting between them. Germline CDR1 is DFQATT and CDR2 is SNEGSKA (reference sequence). The CDR3 is CSARSSDTQYF. The CDR3 DNA is TGCAGTGCTAGATCCAGCGATACGCAGTATTTT.

This clonotype has only a few counts. This chain joins TRBV4-1 and TRBJ1-5; D is possibly TRBD1 (6 bases). V was pared by 5 bases and J by 6 bases, with 17 bases between. This CDR3 has 15 residues. The germline V gene has CDR1 MGHRA and CDR2 YSYEKL. The CDR3 sequence: CASSERGGLGQPQHF. The CDR3 bases are TGCGCCAGCAGCGAAAGAGGGGGGCTGGGTCAGCCCCAGCATTTT.

This clonotype was counted many times. The CDR3 sequence: CSARDRGYEQYF. For the CDR3, the DNA is TGCAGTGCTAGAGACAGGGGGTACGAGCAGTACTTC. This chain links TRBV20-1 with TRBJ2-7; 7 bases map to TRBD1. Looked up from germline, CDR1 is DFQATT and CDR2 is SNEGSKA (reference sequence). This CDR3 region has 12 residues. Losses at the gene ends were 0 bases for V and 4 bases for J; bases not matched to a gene: 0.

This clonotype was found a few times. The rearrangement links TRBV5-1 to TRBJ1-5, with 10 positions matching TRBD1. Germline V gene sequence: CDR1 SGHRS, CDR2 YFSETQ. This CDR3 is built from 16 residues. V lost 4 bases and J lost 4; bases outside the gene matches: 8. The chain's CDR3 is CASSRQDRGKNQPQHF. For the CDR3, the DNA is TGCGCCAGCAGCCGACAGGACAGGGGGAAGAATCAGCCCCAGCATTTT. Drawing the rest from reference TRBV5-1 and TRBJ1-5, the complete variable domain is KAGVTQTPRYLIKTRGQQVTLSCSPISGHRSVSWYQQTPGQGLQFLFEYFSETQRNKGNFPGRFSGRQFSNSRSEMNVSTLELGDSALYLCASSRQDRGKNQPQHFGDGTRLSIL.

Many counts were recorded for this clonotype. V is TRBV20-1 and J is TRBJ2-3, with 8 bases that match TRBD2. Germline assignment: CDR1 DFQATT and CDR2 SNEGSKA (reference sequence). With 0 bases clipped from V and 5 bases from J, the junction kept 10 bases outside the gene matches. There are 16 residues in the CDR3. CDR3 amino acids: CSAREGRGENLDTQYF. The CDR3 DNA is TGCAGTGCTAGAGAAGGGCGGGGGGAGAATCTAGATACGCAGTATTTT.

The gene calls are TRBV6-6 and TRBJ2-2; 7 nucleotides align to TRBD2. Germline lookup yields CDR1 MNHNY and CDR2 SVGAGI (reference sequence). CDR3 length: 17 amino acids. Germline trimming cut 8 bases from V and 6 bases from J; bases unmatched to any gene: 18. The CDR3 DNA reads as TGTGCCAGCTTAGCCCCTGGGGGAGCGGGAACCCCCGGGGAGCTGTTTTTT. Protein: CASLAPGGAGTPGELFF.

This clonotype was found a few times. V usage is TRBV27 and J usage is TRBJ2-7; a weak D match, TRBD1 (5 bases). V dropped 4 bases and J dropped 3 bases, with 10 bases sitting between them. This CDR3 region has 13 residues. Germline loops: CDR1 MNHEY, CDR2 SMNVEV (reference sequence). In DNA form, the CDR3 reads TGTGCCAGCAGTTCCCTGACAGACTACGAGCAGTACTTC. Translation gives CASSSLTDYEQYF.

This clonotype was picked up many times. This chain joins TRBV11-2 and TRBJ1-3, with 7 bases aligning to TRBD1. CDR3 length: 17 amino acids. With 1 base clipped from V and 1 base from J, the junction kept 7 bases outside the gene matches. Germline-derived CDR1 and CDR2 are SGHAT and FQNNGV. CDR3 DNA: TGTGCCAGCAGCTTAGGGAGGACAGGCTCGTCTGGAAACACCATATATTTT. Translated: CASSLGRTGSSGNTIYF.

This clonotype occurred a few times. The chain couples TRBV27 to TRBJ1-3; D gene ambiguous. This CDR3 contains 16 residues. Germline loops: CDR1 MNHEY, CDR2 SMNVEV (reference sequence). V was shortened by 4 bases and J by 4 bases, with 17 bases between the two germline ends. This chain's CDR3 is CASSSTVGFSGNTIYF. DNA for the CDR3: TGTGCCAGCAGTTCCACAGTGGGCTTCTCAGGAAACACCATATATTTT.

This chain uses TRBV6-2 or TRBV6-3 with TRBJ1-2; no clear D. V lost 5 bases, J lost 7 bases, and 8 bases lay in between. There are 11 residues in the CDR3. The V gene's germline CDR1 is MNHEY and CDR2 SVGEGT. This CDR3 reads CASSRTGGYTF. CDR3 DNA sequence: TGTGCCAGCAGTCGGACGGGTGGCTACACCTTC.

This clonotype was picked up many times. The J gene is TRBJ2-7, the V gene TRBV10-3, with D possibly TRBD1 on 6 matching bases. There are 13 residues in the CDR3. Per the germline V gene, CDR1 is ENHRY and CDR2 is SYGVKD. The V end was cut by 6 bases, the J end by 6 bases, with 15 bases between. This CDR3 reads CAIREGSGVEQYV. The CDR3 DNA reads as TGTGCCATCAGGGAAGGATCAGGGGTCGAGCAGTACGTC.